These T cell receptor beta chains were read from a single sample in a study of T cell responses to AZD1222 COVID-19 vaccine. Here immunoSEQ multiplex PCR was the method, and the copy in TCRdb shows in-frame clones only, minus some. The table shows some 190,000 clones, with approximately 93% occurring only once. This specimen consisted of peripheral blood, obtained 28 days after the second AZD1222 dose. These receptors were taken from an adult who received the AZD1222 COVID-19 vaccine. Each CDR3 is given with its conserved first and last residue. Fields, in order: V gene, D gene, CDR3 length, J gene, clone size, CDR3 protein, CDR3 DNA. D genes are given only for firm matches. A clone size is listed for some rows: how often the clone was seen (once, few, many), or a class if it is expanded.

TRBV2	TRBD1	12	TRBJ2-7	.	CASSGDSDEQYF	TGTGCCAGCAGTGGGGACAGCGACGAGCAGTACTTC
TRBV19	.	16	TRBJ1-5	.	CASSNREAASNQPQHF	TGTGCCAGTAGTAACCGGGAGGCGGCTAGCAATCAGCCCCAGCATTTT
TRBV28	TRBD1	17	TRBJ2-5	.	CASSLFPGQGSPETQYF	TGTGCCAGCAGTTTATTCCCCGGACAGGGTAGTCCAGAGACCCAGTACTTC
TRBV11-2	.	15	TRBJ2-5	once	CASSSGPTIQETQYF	TGTGCCAGCAGCTCCGGTCCCACTATTCAAGAGACCCAGTACTTC
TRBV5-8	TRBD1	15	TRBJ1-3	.	CASSRTGRSGNTIYF	TGTGCCAGCAGCCGGACAGGGAGGTCAGGAAACACCATATATTTT
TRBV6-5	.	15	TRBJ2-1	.	CASSYSLHVDNEQFF	TGTGCCAGCAGTTACTCTCTTCATGTAGACAATGAGCAGTTCTTC
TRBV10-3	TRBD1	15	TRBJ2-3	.	CAISHPGTGTDTQYF	TGTGCCATCAGTCATCCTGGGACAGGGACAGATACGCAGTATTTT
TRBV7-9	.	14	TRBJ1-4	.	CASSQMTGNEKLFF	TGTGCCAGCAGCCAAATGACAGGAAATGAAAAACTGTTTTTT
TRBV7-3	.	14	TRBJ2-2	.	CASSLLLNTGELFF	TGTGCCAGCAGCTTATTACTTAACACCGGGGAGCTGTTTTTT
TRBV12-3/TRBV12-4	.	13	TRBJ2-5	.	CASSPPPWETQYF	TGTGCCAGCAGTCCCCCCCCCTGGGAGACCCAGTACTTC
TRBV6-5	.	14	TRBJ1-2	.	CASGRGFPNYGYTF	TGTGCCAGCGGTCGGGGATTTCCTAACTATGGCTACACCTTC
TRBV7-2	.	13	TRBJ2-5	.	CASSPRRLETQYF	TGTGCCAGCAGCCCCCGACGCCTGGAGACCCAGTACTTC
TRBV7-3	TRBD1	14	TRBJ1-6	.	CASSSTGKHSPLHF	TGTGCCAGCAGTTCGACAGGGAAACATTCACCCCTCCACTTT
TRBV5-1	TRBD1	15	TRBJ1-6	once	CASSLEGTANSPLHF	TGCGCCAGCAGCTTGGAGGGGACAGCAAATTCACCCCTCCACTTT
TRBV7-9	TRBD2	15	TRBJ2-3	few	CASSRTSGAPDTQYF	TGTGCCAGCAGCCGGACTAGCGGGGCACCAGATACGCAGTATTTT
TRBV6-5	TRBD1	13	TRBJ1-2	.	CASSLNRGYGYTF	TGTGCCAGCAGTTTGAACAGGGGCTATGGCTACACCTTC
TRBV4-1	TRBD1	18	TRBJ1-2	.	CASSQVEGAVRTLYGYTF	TGCGCCAGCAGCCAAGTCGAGGGGGCGGTAAGGACCCTCTATGGCTACACCTTC
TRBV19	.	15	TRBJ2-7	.	CASSDLLRADYEQYF	TGTGCCAGTAGTGATCTCCTAAGAGCCGACTACGAGCAGTACTTC
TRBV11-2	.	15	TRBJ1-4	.	CASSRNTATNEKLFF	TGTGCCAGCAGCAGAAACACTGCAACTAATGAAAAACTGTTTTTT
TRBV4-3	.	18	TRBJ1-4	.	CASSPTIGNRVDNEKLFF	TGCGCCAGCAGCCCCACAATAGGTAACAGGGTTGATAATGAAAAACTGTTTTTT
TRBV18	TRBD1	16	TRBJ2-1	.	CASSPPGRQGTNEQFF	TGTGCCAGCTCACCACCGGGTCGACAGGGCACTAATGAGCAGTTCTTC
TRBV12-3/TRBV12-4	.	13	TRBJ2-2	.	CASRGPGAGELFF	TGTGCCAGCAGGGGACCGGGGGCCGGGGAGCTGTTTTTT
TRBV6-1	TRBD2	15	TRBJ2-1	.	CASSEIAGGRDEQFF	TGTGCCAGCAGTGAAATAGCGGGAGGCCGTGATGAGCAGTTCTTC
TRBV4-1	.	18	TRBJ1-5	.	CASSLSWAGLHNNQPQHF	TGCGCCAGCAGCCTTTCCTGGGCAGGTCTACATAACAATCAGCCCCAGCATTTT
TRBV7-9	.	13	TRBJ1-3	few	CASTSGTGNTIYF	TGTGCCAGCACCTCGGGAACTGGAAACACCATATATTTT
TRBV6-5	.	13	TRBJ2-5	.	CASSYGGEETQYF	TGTGCCAGCAGTTACGGGGGCGAAGAGACCCAGTACTTC
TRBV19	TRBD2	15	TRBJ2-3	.	CASTHRGLATDTQYF	TGTGCCAGTACCCATAGGGGACTAGCGACAGATACGCAGTATTTT
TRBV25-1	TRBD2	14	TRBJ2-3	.	CASSWRGGTDTQYF	TGTGCCAGCAGCTGGCGGGGGGGCACAGATACGCAGTATTTT
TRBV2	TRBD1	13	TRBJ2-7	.	CASSRGTSYEQYF	TGTGCCAGCAGCAGGGGGACCTCCTACGAGCAGTACTTC
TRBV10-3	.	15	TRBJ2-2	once	CAISESNSDTGELFF	TGTGCCATCAGTGAGTCGAATAGCGACACCGGGGAGCTGTTTTTT
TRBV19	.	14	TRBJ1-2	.	CASSIDLLLGGYTF	TGTGCCAGTAGTATAGATCTGCTTCTAGGGGGCTACACCTTC
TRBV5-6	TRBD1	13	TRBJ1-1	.	CASSTGTGTEAFF	TGTGCCAGCAGCACCGGGACAGGGACCGAAGCTTTCTTT
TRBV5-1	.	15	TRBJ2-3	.	CASSFWGSGTDTQYF	TGCGCCAGCAGCTTCTGGGGGTCGGGCACAGATACGCAGTATTTT
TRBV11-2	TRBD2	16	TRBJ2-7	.	CASSLGVAGGHYEQYF	TGTGCCAGCAGCTTGGGGGTGGCGGGGGGGCATTACGAGCAGTACTTC
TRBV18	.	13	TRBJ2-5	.	CASSPGLAETQYF	TGTGCCAGCTCACCGGGTCTGGCGGAGACCCAGTACTTC
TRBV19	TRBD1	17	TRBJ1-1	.	CASSGHSDRGSDTEAFF	TGTGCCAGTAGTGGACACTCGGACAGGGGTTCGGACACTGAAGCTTTCTTT
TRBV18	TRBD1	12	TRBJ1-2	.	CASSLDREGYTF	TGTGCCAGCTCCCTGGACAGGGAAGGCTACACCTTC
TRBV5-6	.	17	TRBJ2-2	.	CASSSGGPIGPTGELFF	TGTGCCAGCAGCAGCGGCGGGCCGATCGGGCCCACCGGGGAGCTGTTTTTT
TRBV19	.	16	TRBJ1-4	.	CASRGYTRTTNEKLFF	TGTGCCAGTAGGGGTTACACGAGAACAACTAATGAAAAACTGTTTTTT
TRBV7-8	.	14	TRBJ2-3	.	CASSLVPSTDTQYF	TGTGCCAGCAGCTTAGTCCCCTCCACAGATACGCAGTATTTT
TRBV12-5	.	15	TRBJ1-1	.	CASGLALGRGTEAFF	TGTGCTAGTGGTTTGGCCCTGGGAAGGGGCACTGAAGCTTTCTTT
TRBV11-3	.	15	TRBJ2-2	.	CASSLGQTNTGELFF	TGTGCCAGCAGCTTGGGACAAACGAACACCGGGGAGCTGTTTTTT